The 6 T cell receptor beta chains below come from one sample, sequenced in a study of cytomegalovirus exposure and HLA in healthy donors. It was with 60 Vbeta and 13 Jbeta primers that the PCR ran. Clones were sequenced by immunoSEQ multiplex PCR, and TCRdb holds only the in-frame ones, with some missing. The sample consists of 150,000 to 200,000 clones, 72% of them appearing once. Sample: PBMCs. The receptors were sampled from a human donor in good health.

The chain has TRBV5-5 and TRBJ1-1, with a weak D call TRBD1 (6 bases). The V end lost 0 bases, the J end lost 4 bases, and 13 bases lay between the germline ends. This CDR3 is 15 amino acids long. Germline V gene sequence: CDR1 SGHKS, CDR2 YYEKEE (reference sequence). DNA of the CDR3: TGTGCCAGCAGCTTGGGGGGTACAGGGTTCACTGAAGCTTTCTTT. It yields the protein CASSLGGTGFTEAFF.

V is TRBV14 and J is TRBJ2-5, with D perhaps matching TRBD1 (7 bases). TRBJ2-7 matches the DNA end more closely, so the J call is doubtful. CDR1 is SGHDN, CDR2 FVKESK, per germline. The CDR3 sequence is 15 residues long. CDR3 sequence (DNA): TGTGCCAGCAGCGATGGGGCAGGGGGGATCTACGAGCAGTACTTC. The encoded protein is CASSDGAGGIYEQYF.

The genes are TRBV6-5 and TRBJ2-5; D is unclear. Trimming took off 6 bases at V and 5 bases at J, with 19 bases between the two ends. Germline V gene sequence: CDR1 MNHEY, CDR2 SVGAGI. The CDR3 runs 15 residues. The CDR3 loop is CASSSPRGAQETQYF. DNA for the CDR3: TGTGCCAGCAGCTCCCCCCGTGGAGCCCAGGAGACCCAGTACTTC.

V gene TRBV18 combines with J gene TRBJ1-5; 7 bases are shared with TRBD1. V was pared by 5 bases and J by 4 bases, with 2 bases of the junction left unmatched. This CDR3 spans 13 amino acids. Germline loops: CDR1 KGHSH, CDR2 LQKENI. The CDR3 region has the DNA TGTGCCAGCTCAGGGACAGCGAATCAGCCCCAGCATTTT. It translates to CASSGTANQPQHF.

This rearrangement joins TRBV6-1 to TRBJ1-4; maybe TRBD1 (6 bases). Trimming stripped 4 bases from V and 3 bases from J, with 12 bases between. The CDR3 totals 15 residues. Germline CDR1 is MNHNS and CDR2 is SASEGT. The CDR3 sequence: CASSVHRESNEKLFF. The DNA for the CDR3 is TGTGCCAGCAGTGTACACAGGGAGTCTAATGAAAAACTGTTTTTT.

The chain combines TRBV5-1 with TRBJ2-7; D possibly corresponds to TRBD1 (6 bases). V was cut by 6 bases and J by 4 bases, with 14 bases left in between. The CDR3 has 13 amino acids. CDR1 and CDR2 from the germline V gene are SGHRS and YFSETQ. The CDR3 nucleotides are TGCGCCAGCATCAGGACAGTACGATACGAGCAGTACTTC. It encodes CASIRTVRYEQYF.